The T cell receptor (beta chain) described here comes from a study of blood T cell repertoires in COVID-19. The CDR3 is made up of 16 amino acids. V shed 0 bases and J shed 1 base, with 10 bases lying between them. CDR1 MNHEY and CDR2 SVGEGT come from the germline V gene. Sequenced by immunoSEQ multiplex PCR; TCRdb stores in-frame clones only, minus some. The sample shows 150,000 to 200,000 clones, about 88% of them seen only once. Source material: peripheral blood. The V and J genes are TRBV6-2 or TRBV6-3 and TRBJ1-5, with unresolved D. This clonotype was obtained from a human donor in a cohort sampled during active COVID-19. CDR3 DNA: TGTGCCAGCAGTTACTCGAAGCGGGGAAGCAATCAGCCCCAGCATTTT. This gives the protein CASSYSKRGSNQPQHF.